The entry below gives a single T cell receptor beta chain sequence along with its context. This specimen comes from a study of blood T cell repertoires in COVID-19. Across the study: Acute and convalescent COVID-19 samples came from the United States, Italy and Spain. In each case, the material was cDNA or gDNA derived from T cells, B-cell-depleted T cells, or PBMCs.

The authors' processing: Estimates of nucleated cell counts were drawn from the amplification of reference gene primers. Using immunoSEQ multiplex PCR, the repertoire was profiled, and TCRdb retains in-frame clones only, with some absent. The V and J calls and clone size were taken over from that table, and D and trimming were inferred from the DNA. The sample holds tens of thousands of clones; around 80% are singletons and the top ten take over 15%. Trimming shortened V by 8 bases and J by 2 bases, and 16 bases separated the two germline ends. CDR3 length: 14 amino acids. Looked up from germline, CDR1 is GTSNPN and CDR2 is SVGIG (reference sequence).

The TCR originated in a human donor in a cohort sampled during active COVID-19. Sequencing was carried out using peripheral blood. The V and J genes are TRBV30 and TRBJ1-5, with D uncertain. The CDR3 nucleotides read TGTGCCCTCCTTGCGGGCAGCGGCAATCAGCCCCAGCATTTT. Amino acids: CALLAGSGNQPQHF.